A selection of T cell receptor beta chains follows, all from one sample in a study of a mutant IDH1 vaccine in newly diagnosed glioma. Their target antigens are unknown. TCRdb's copy holds only in-frame clones and misses some; the assay was immunoSEQ multiplex PCR. In the table there are about 47,000 clones, 85% to 90% of which are singletons. The sequencing used PBMCs, collected from a glioma patient whose treatment included an IDH1 peptide vaccine. The receptors shown here come from a woman aged 40 to 50 with glioma. The CDR3 runs from the conserved cysteine through the conserved F or W. D genes are given only for firm matches.

TRBV30	.	TRBJ1-5	CAWSSQGDQPQHF
TRBV2	.	TRBJ1-1	CASSGGGSEAFF
TRBV10-3	.	TRBJ2-1	CASAPGNEQFF
TRBV9	.	TRBJ2-7	CASSVGVTPEEQYF
TRBV7-5	.	TRBJ2-3	CARSHLFRTQYF
TRBV7-9	.	TRBJ1-2	CASSLAGVGRRAGYTF
TRBV2	.	TRBJ1-3	CATTDRGNTIYF
TRBV5-1	.	TRBJ1-4	CASSRDEEKLFF
TRBV2	.	TRBJ1-1	CASTGLEGTEAFF
TRBV27	TRBD2	TRBJ2-5	CASSLISVGRERETQYF
TRBV2	.	TRBJ1-4	CASSGDRNEKLFF
TRBV9	.	TRBJ2-3	CASSVLTPSTDTQYF
TRBV5-1	.	TRBJ2-6	CASSFPGNSGANVLTF
TRBV5-6	.	TRBJ1-1	CASSLFRGRTEAFF
TRBV27	TRBD1	TRBJ2-5	CASSLGQGRETQYF
TRBV4-1	.	TRBJ2-3	CASSHDFSGTPDTQYF
TRBV6-5	.	TRBJ2-7	CASSRTVLGHNEQYF
TRBV6-5	.	TRBJ2-7	CASSPSTFSEQYF
TRBV5-6	TRBD1	TRBJ2-2	CASSLYRGPAQLITGELFF
TRBV15	.	TRBJ1-5	CATSRAAGGQPQHF
TRBV29-1	.	TRBJ2-1	CSADTGQYNEQFF
TRBV9	.	TRBJ1-2	CASSAVRNRFLGYTF
TRBV9	.	TRBJ1-1	CASSVGPWTVNTEAFF
TRBV28	.	TRBJ2-5	CASSLTGGETQYF
TRBV19	TRBD1	TRBJ2-2	CASMDRGRSFTGELFF
TRBV9	.	TRBJ2-1	CASSWRPSSYNEQFF
TRBV19	.	TRBJ1-5	CASSIESGYDNQPQHF
TRBV7-2	TRBD1	TRBJ1-2	CASSPSPLTGRYTF
TRBV7-2	TRBD2	TRBJ2-2	CASSSLAGGNTGELFF
TRBV7-2	.	TRBJ1-2	CASSPPGDYGYTF
TRBV5-1	.	TRBJ2-7	CASSLESGSSYEQYF
TRBV19	.	TRBJ2-1	CASSRSSSYNEQFF
TRBV7-9	TRBD1	TRBJ1-4	CASSSGSGQRNEKLFF
TRBV19	.	TRBJ1-1	CASSKYTEAFF
TRBV7-2	TRBD1	TRBJ1-2	CASSSGTGNYGYTF